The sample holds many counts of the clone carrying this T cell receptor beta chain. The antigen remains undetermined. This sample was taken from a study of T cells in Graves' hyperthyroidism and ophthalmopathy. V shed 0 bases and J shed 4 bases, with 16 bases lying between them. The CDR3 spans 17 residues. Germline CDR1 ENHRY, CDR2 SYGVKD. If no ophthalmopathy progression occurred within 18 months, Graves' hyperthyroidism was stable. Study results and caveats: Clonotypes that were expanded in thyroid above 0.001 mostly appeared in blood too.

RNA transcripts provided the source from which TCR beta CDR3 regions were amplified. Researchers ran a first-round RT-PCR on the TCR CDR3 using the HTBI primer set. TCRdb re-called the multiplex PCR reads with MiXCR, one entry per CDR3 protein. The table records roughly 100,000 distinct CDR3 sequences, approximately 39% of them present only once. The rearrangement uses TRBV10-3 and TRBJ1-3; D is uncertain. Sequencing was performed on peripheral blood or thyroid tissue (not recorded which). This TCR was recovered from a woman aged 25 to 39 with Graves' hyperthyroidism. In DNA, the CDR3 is TGTGCCATCAGTGAGTCCACCGGGAGGGCGTTAGGAAACACCATATATTTT. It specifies CAISESTGRALGNTIYF.